This paragraph covers one T cell receptor (beta chain) sequence. This PCR relied on a set of 60 Vbeta primers and 13 Jbeta primers. Profiled with immunoSEQ multiplex PCR; TCRdb holds only in-frame clones, not every one. The repertoire holds about 120,000 clones, 79% seen once, with 3% in the top ten. CDR1 and CDR2 (germline): MNHEY, SVGAGI. This CDR3 contains 14 residues. V trimming: 5 bases; J trimming: 4 bases; junction bases outside the gene matches: 4. Although they were nominally healthy when sampled, donors likely had unrecorded immune exposures. This specimen comes from a study of cytomegalovirus exposure and HLA in healthy donors. Study information: There were fewer than 130 million unique TCR beta sequences, drawn from approximately 180 million T cells, in an earlier analysis.

Specimen: PBMCs. The receptor's source is a woman aged 18 to 35 in good health and CMV-seropositive. The rearrangement uses TRBV6-5 and TRBJ1-5; 8 nucleotides match TRBD1. CDR3 nucleotide sequence: TGTGCCAGCAGTCCAGGACAGGGTAATCAGCCCCAGCATTTT. This encodes CASSPGQGNQPQHF.